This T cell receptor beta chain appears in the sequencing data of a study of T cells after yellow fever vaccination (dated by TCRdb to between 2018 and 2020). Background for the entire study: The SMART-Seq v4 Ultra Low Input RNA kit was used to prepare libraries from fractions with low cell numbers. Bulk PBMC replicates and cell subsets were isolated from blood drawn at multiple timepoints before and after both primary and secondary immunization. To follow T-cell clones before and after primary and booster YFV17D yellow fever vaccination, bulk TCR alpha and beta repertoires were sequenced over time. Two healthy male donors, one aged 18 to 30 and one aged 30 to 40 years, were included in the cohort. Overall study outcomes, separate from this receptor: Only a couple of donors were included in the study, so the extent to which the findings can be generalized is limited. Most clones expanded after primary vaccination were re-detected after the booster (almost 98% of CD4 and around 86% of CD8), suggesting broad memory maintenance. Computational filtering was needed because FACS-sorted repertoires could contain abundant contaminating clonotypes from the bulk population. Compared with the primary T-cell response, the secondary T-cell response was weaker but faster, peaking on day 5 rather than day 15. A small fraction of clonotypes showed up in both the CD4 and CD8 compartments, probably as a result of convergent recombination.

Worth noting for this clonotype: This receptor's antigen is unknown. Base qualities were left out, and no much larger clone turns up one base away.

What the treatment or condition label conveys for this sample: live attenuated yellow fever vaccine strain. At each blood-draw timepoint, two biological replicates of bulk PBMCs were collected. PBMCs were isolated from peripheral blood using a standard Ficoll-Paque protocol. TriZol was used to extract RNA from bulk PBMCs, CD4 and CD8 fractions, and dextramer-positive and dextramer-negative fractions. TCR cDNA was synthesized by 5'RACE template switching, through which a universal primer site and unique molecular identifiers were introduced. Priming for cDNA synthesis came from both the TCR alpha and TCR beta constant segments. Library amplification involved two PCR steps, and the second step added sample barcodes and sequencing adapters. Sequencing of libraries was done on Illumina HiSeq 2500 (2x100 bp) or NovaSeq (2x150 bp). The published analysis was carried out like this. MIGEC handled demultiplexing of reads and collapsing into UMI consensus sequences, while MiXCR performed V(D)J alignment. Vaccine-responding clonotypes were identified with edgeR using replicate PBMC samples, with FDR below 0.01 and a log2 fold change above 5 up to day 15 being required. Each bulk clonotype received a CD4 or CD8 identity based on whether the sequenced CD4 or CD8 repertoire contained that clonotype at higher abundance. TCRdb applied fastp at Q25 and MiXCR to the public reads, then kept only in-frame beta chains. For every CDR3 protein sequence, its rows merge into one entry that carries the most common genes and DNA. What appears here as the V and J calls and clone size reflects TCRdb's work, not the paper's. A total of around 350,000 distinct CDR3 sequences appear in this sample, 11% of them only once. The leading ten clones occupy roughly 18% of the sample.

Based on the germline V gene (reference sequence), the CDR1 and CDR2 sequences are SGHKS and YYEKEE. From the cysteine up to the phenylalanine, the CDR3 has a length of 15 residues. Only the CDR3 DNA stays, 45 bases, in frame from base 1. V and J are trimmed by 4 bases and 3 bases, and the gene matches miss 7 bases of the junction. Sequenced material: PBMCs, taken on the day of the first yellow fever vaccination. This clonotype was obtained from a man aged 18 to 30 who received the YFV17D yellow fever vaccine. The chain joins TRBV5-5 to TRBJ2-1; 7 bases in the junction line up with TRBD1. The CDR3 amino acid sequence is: CASSPGRTGYNEQFF. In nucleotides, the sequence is TGTGCCAGCAGCCCGGGACGGACAGGCTACAATGAGCAGTTCTTC.